Sequencing of this TCR beta chain was carried out in a study of T-cell reconstitution after alpha-beta-depleted transplantation in children. This clonotype was seen repeatedly, ten times or more. Germline loops: CDR1 SGHRS, CDR2 YFSETQ. This CDR3 is 15 amino acids long. J lost 2 bases, V lost 1 base, and 3 bases had no gene match. This sample's TCRbeta library carried unique molecular identifier barcodes. TCRdb called the PCR reads again in MiXCR, with one record for every CDR3 protein. Of about 230,000 distinct CDR3 sequences in the sample, around 9.7% were seen once. The rearrangement links TRBV5-1 to TRBJ2-7; TRBD2 matches at 10 bases. The TCR comes from a human donor who donated a stem cell graft to a child with SCID. This sample comprised PBMCs from the stem cell graft donor, obtained from the stem cell graft. The CDR3 coding sequence is TGCGCCAGCAGCTTGAGGACTAGCGGCCCCTACGAGCAGTACTTC. This translates into CASSLRTSGPYEQYF.